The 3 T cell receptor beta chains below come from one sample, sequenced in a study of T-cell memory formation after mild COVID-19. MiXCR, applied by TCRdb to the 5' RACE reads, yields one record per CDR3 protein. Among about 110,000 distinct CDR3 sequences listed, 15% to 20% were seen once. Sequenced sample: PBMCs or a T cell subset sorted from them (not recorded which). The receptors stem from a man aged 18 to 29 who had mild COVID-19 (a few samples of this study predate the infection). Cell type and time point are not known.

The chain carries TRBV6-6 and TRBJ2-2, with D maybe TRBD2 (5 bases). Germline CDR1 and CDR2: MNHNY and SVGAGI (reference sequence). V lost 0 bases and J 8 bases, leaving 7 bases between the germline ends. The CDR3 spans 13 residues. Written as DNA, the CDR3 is TGTGCCAGCAGTTACTCCTCGGGGGGGGAGCTGTTTTTT. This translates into CASSYSSGGELFF.

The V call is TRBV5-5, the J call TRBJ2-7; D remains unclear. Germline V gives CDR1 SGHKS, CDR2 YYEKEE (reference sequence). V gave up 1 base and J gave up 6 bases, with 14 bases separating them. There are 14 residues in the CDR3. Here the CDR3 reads CASSLLSSPFEQYV. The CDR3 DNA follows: TGTGCCAGCAGCTTGCTTAGTTCCCCTTTCGAGCAGTACGTC.

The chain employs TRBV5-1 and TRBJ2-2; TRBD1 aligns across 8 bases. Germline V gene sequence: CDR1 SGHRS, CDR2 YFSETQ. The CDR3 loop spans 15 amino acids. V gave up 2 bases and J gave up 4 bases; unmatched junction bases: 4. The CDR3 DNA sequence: TGCGCCAGCAGCTTCGGAACAGGGGGCACCGGGGAGCTGTTTTTT. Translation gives CASSFGTGGTGELFF.